This section outlines one T cell receptor (beta chain) sequence together with its context. In the study's own analysis: Reference gene primers were amplified, and this amplification served to estimate nucleated cell counts. Only in-frame clones appear in the TCRdb table, and some are missing; sequencing was by immunoSEQ multiplex PCR. The V and J calls and clone size were taken over from that table, and D and trimming were inferred from the DNA. The sample lists 30,000 to 35,000 clones; over 85% were seen once. This record belongs to a study of blood T cell repertoires in COVID-19. About the research overall: Researchers got acute and convalescent COVID-19 samples from the United States, Italy and Spain. Sample material is recorded as cDNA or gDNA derived from T cells, B-cell-depleted T cells, or PBMCs.

The source of this sequence is a human donor in a cohort sampled during active COVID-19. Sample: peripheral blood.

The CDR3 is CASSSRIRQGFYGYTF. The CDR3 DNA is TGTGCCAGCAGCTCCCGAATCAGACAGGGCTTCTATGGCTACACCTTC. This rearrangement joins TRBV5-6 to TRBJ1-2, with 7 bases matching TRBD1. Germline V gene sequence: CDR1 SGHDT, CDR2 YYEEEE. The V and J ends lost 3 bases and 4 bases, in that order; junction bases with no gene match: 12. This CDR3 has 16 amino acids.